This paragraph covers one T cell receptor beta chain sequence. Measured with immunoSEQ multiplex PCR; TCRdb has only the in-frame clones, and not every one. Of roughly 14,000 clones in the sample, approximately 32% were seen once. Responder CD3+CD4+ and CD3+CD8+ cells that were proliferating and CFSE-low were sorted after the reaction. The data were obtained in a study of graft-versus-host responses after intestinal transplantation. About the research overall: Tacrolimus plus steroids were given to all recipients for roughly three years, preceded by anti-thymocyte globulin induction. Findings and limits, study-wide: The marrow of recipients harbored GvH clones, and ileum or blood showed some of them first. Allograft clonal ratios (graft-versus-host to host-versus-graft) were high in patients who had graft-donor T cell macrochimerism.

With V trimmed by 7 bases and J by 3 bases, 5 bases remained unmatched. Germline CDR1 and CDR2: ENHRY and SYGVKD. This CDR3 is 13 amino acids long. The chain links TRBV10-3 to TRBJ1-2; 7 bases are a match to TRBD1. Sequenced here: alloreactive CD4+ T cells from a mixed lymphocyte reaction culture, sampled before intestinal transplant. The subset denotes: CFSE-low proliferating T cells sorted from roughly six-day pre-transplant mixed lymphocyte reaction (GvH or HvG direction). The clonotype comes from a human patient who received an intestinal transplant. CDR3 DNA sequence: TGTGCCATCAACAGGGGAGATTACTATGGCTACACCTTC. Amino acid sequence: CAINRGDYYGYTF.